The 3 T cell receptor beta chains reported below all come from one sample, sequenced in a study of CXCR3-negative and CXCR3-positive naive CD8 T cells. Findings of the study overall: CXCR3-negative naive cells had less hydrophobic TRB CDR3s than did CXCR3-positive naive cells.

No antigens are known for them. With UMI labels, 5' RACE was used to prepare the TRB cDNA libraries. From its re-call of the 5' RACE reads, TCRdb lists each CDR3 protein once, without DNA. The table gives some 150,000 distinct CDR3 sequences; the top ten clones make up 0.41% of it. Material for sequencing was naive CXCR3+ CD8+ T cells from blood. Subset defined: CD45RO-CCR7+CD27+CD95- naive CD8+ T cells expressing CXCR3 (TNR3+). The source of these receptors is a human donor in good health. Some clones in this sample may be carry-over from other donors' samples.

J is TRBJ2-1 and V is TRBV7-9; TCRdb's D call of TRBD1 is untestable without DNA. Germline V gene data show CDR1 as SEHNR and CDR2 as FQNEAQ (reference sequence). The CDR3 length is 15 residues. CDR3 amino acids: CASSLAGAGDNEQFF.

The chain joins TRBV4-2 to TRBJ2-7; checking the TCRdb D call of TRBD1 is not possible without DNA. Germline values: CDR1 LGHNA, CDR2 YNFKEQ. This CDR3 has 18 amino acids. This CDR3 is CASSQAIWGAGTYREQYF.

V and J are TRBV4-1 and TRBJ2-5; the D call of TRBD1 rests on TCRdb alone, since no DNA is present to check it. This CDR3 contains 18 residues. CDR1 MGHRA and CDR2 YSYEKL come from the germline V gene. CDR3 loop: CASSQLPGQLGYQETQYF.